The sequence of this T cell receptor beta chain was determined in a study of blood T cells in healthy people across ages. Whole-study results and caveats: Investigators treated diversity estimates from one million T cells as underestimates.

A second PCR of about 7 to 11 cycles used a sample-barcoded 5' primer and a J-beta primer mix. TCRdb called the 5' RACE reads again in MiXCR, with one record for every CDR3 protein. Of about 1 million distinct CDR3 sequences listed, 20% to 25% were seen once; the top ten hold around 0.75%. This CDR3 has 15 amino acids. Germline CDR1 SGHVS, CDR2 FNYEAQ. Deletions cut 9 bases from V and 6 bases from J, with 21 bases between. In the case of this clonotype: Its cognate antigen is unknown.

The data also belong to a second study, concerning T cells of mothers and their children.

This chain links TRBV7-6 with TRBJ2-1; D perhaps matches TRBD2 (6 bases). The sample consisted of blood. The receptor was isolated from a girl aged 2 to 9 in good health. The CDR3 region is CASTRSGSPGNEQFF. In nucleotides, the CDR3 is TGTGCCAGTACCCGAAGCGGGTCCCCTGGCAATGAGCAGTTCTTC. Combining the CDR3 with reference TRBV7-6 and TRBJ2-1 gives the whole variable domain GAGVSQSPRYKVTKRGQDVALRCDPISGHVSLYWYRQALGQGPEFLTYFNYEAQQDKSGLPNDRFSAERPEGSISTLTIQRTEQRDSAMYRCASTRSGSPGNEQFFGPGTRLTVL.